This T cell receptor beta chain was recovered during a study of CD4 T cells in relation to SARS-CoV-2 and coronaviruses. Background on the study: ViraFEST: approximately 10-day antigen culture of PBMCs, then TCR beta CDR3 sequencing.

Naive and memory CD4+ T cells were cultured with CEF, then survey-sequenced. The data were produced by immunoSEQ multiplex PCR, yet TCRdb's version contains in-frame clones alone and is incomplete. Of some 40,000 clones in the sample, more than 70% were seen once. This clone was seen a few times. Its antigen remains unknown. V dropped 3 bases and J dropped 4 bases, with 15 bases sitting between them. The germline V gene has CDR1 MDHEN and CDR2 SYDVKM. CDR3 length: 15 amino acids. The gene calls are TRBV28 and TRBJ1-2; D may be TRBD1 (5 bases). The sequence was obtained from an adult with COVID-19. The sequencing input was naive CD4+ T cells from PBMCs, cultured in vitro. This sample's subset: naive CD4+ T cells isolated by negative enrichment. CDR3 in amino acids: CASSFPTVTVYGYTF. The CDR3, as DNA: TGTGCCAGCAGTTTCCCGACAGTAACTGTCTATGGCTACACCTTC.